These T cell receptor beta chains were read from a single sample in a study of graft-versus-host responses after intestinal transplantation. The repertoire was sequenced with immunoSEQ multiplex PCR; TCRdb's copy has only in-frame clones and lacks some. The data hold 80,000 to 100,000 clones, with approximately 90% observed a single time. These receptors' targets are unknown. The starting material was unstimulated CD4+ T cells sorted from spleen or lymph node cells, obtained before intestinal transplant. These receptors all come from a human donor who received an intestinal transplant. The CDR3 runs from the conserved cysteine through the conserved F or W. D genes are given only for firm matches. Size is omitted from some rows. Given values are once, few, many or a class for expanded clones.

abundance	d_gene	j_gene	v_gene	CDR3nt	CDR3aa
.	TRBD2	TRBJ2-2	TRBV30	TGTGCCTGGAGTGTACTAGCGGGGAACACCGGGGAGCTGTTTTTT	CAWSVLAGNTGELFF
.	TRBD1	TRBJ1-1	TRBV4-1	TGCGCCAGCAGCCAAGTGCGGGACAGTGAAGCTTTCTTT	CASSQVRDSEAFF
.	.	TRBJ2-7	TRBV6-5	TGTGCCAGCAGTTCTGACAGGCGAACCTACGAGCAGTACTTC	CASSSDRRTYEQYF
.	TRBD2	TRBJ2-3	TRBV9	TGTGCCAGCAGCTCTCGACAGCGGGGGGCTACAGATACGCAGTATTTT	CASSSRQRGATDTQYF
.	.	TRBJ1-2	TRBV6-1	TGTGCCAGCATTGAGGGGACTTTCTATGGCTACACCTTC	CASIEGTFYGYTF
.	TRBD2	TRBJ2-7	TRBV18	TGTGCCAGCTCACCGGGACTAGCCTACGAGCAGTACTTC	CASSPGLAYEQYF
once	TRBD2	TRBJ2-1	TRBV6-6	TGTGCCATTCGGGGGGGCGGAAATGAGCAGTTCTTC	CAIRGGGNEQFF
once	TRBD1	TRBJ1-5	TRBV27	TGTGCCAGCAGTGCGGGACAGGGGGGTCAGCCCCAGCATTTT	CASSAGQGGQPQHF
.	.	TRBJ2-1	TRBV6-1	TGTGCCAGCAGTGGGCTCCCAAGCTCCTACAATGAGCAGTTCTTC	CASSGLPSSYNEQFF
.	.	TRBJ2-7	TRBV7-2	TGTGCCAGCAGCCCCGGGACTCACTACGAGCAGTACTTC	CASSPGTHYEQYF
once	.	TRBJ2-5	TRBV21-1	TGTGCCACGACGAAAGGGAGCGAGACCCAGTACTTC	CATTKGSETQYF
.	.	TRBJ2-5	TRBV4-2	TGTGCCAGCAGCCAAAACTCGGGGAAAGAGACCCAGTACTTC	CASSQNSGKETQYF
.	.	TRBJ2-3	TRBV6-5	TGTGCCAGCAGCCGGACTATCGGAGCGGATACGCAGTATTTT	CASSRTIGADTQYF